Only a few counts were recorded for the clone carrying this T cell receptor (beta chain). Its antigen is unidentified. Around 9.4 milliliters was the volume of peripheral blood drawn from each donor. Alongside a J-beta primer mix, a sample-barcoded 5' primer served in a second PCR lasting roughly 7 to 11 cycles. Each sample provided no less than 3 million CDR3-containing paired-end reads. One entry per CDR3 protein, called by TCRdb with MiXCR from the 5' RACE reads. The sample lists over a million distinct CDR3 sequences, 40% to 45% occurring once. This sample was taken from a study of blood T cells in healthy people across ages. Whole-study results and caveats: Per million T cells, TCR beta diversity dropped about linearly as age rose.

CDR1 is MNHEY and CDR2 is SVGAGI in the germline V gene. The V end lost 0 bases, the J end lost 5 bases, and 19 bases lay between the germline ends. The CDR3 has 17 residues. The clonotype comes from a woman aged 55-69 years in good health. The rearrangement links TRBV6-5 to TRBJ2-5; D might be TRBD2 (5 bases). Sequencing was performed on blood. The CDR3 is CASSYSARRGWRETQYF. CDR3 DNA: TGTGCCAGCAGTTACTCGGCAAGGCGAGGTTGGAGGGAGACCCAGTACTTC.